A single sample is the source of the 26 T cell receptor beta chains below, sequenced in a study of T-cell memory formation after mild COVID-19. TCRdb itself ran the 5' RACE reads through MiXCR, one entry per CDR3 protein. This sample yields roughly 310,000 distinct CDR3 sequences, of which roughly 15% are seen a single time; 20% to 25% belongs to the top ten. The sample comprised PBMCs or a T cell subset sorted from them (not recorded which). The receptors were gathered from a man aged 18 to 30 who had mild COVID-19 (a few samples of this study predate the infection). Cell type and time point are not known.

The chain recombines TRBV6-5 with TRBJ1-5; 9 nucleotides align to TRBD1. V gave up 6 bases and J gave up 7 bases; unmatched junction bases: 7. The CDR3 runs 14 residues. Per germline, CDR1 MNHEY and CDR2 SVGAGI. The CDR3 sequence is CASSTTGGQQPQHF. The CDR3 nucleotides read TGTGCCAGCAGCACGACAGGGGGGCAGCAGCCCCAGCATTTT.

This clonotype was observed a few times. CDR3 region: CASSEPHQDTQYF. Here the CDR3 DNA reads TGTGCCAGCAGTGAACCCCACCAAGATACGCAGTATTTT. The V gene is TRBV2, the J gene TRBJ2-3; D is undetermined. Trimming removed 2 bases from V and 5 bases from J, with 8 bases in between. The germline V gene encodes CDR1 SNHLY and CDR2 FYNNEI. The CDR3 sequence is 13 residues long.

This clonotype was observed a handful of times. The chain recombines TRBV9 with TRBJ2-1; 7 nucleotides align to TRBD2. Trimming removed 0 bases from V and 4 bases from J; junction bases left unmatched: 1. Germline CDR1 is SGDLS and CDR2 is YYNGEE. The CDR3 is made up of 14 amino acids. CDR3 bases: TGTGCCAGCAGCGTAGGAGCGGGGTACAATGAGCAGTTCTTC. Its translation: CASSVGAGYNEQFF.

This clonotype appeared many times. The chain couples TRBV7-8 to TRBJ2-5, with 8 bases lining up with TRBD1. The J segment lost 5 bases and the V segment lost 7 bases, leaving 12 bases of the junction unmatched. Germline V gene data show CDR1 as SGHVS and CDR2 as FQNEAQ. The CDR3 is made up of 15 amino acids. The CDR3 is CASNRNRQGLETQYF. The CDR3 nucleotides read TGTGCCAGCAACAGAAACAGACAGGGGCTGGAGACCCAGTACTTC.

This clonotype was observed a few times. This CDR3 is CSARAFSGGAVEETQYF. As DNA, the CDR3 is TGCAGTGCTCGGGCGTTTAGCGGGGGGGCCGTAGAGGAGACCCAGTACTTC. The V gene is TRBV20-1, the J gene TRBJ2-5; 11 nucleotides match TRBD2. The CDR3 is 17 residues long. Germline V lookup: CDR1 DFQATT, CDR2 SNEGSKA (reference sequence). Losses at the gene ends were 5 bases for V and 5 bases for J; bases not matched to a gene: 16.

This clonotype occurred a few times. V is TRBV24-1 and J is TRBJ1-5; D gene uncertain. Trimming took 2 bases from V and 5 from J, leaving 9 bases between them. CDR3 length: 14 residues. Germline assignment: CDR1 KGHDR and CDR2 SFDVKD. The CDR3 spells CATSDWAPDQPQHF. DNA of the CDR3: TGTGCCACCAGTGATTGGGCCCCGGATCAGCCCCAGCATTTT.

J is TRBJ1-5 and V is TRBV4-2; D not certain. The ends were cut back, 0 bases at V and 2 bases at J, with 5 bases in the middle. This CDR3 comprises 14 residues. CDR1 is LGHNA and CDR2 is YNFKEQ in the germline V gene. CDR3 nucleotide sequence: TGTGCCAGCAGCCAAGATGGGGGCAATCAGCCCCAGCATTTT. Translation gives CASSQDGGNQPQHF.

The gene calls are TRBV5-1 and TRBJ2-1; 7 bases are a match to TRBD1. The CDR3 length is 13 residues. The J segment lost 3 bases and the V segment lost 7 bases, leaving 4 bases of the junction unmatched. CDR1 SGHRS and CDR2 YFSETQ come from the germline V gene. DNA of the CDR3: TGCGCCAGCCCTGACAGGGTCTACAATGAGCAGTTCTTC. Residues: CASPDRVYNEQFF. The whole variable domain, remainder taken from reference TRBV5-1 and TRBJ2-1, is KAGVTQTPRYLIKTRGQQVTLSCSPISGHRSVSWYQQTPGQGLQFLFEYFSETQRNKGNFPGRFSGRQFSNSRSEMNVSTLELGDSALYLCASPDRVYNEQFFGPGTRLTVL.

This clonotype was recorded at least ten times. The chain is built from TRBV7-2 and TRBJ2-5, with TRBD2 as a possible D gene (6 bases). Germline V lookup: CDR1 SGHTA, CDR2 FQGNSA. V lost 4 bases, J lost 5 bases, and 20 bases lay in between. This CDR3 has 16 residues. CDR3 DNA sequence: TGTGCCAGCAGCTCCCTGAATCGCGGGGCCGGGGAGACCCAGTACTTC. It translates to CASSSLNRGAGETQYF.

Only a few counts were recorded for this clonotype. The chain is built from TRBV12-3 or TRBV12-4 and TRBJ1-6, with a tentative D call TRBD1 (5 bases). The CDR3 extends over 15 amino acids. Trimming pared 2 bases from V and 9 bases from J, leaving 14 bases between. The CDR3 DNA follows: TGTGCCAGCAGTTTACCAGGGACGGGCGTTTCACCCCTCCACTTT. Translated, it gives CASSLPGTGVSPLHF.

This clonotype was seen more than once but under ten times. Here the CDR3 DNA reads TGCGCCAGCAGTGACCTGGACAGGGCCGTAAATGAGCAGTTCTTC. It is translated as CASSDLDRAVNEQFF. The chain is built from TRBV10-1 and TRBJ2-1; 8 bases are a match to TRBD1. Germline V lookup: CDR1 WNHNN, CDR2 SYGVQD (reference sequence). The ends lost 3 bases at V and 7 bases at J; junction bases unmatched: 8. The CDR3 sequence is 15 residues long.

In DNA form, the CDR3 reads TGTGCCAGCTCACGCGGATGGGCCCAGAAAACAGATACGCAGTATTTT. This translates into CASSRGWAQKTDTQYF. This rearrangement joins TRBV18 to TRBJ2-3; no definite D call. V lost 4 bases and J 3 bases, leaving 17 bases between the germline ends. Germline lookup yields CDR1 KGHSH and CDR2 LQKENI. CDR3 length: 16 amino acids.

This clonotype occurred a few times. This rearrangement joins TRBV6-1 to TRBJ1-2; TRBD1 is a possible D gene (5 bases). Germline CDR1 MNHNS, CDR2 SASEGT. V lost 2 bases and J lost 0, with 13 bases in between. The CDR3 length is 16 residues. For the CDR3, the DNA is TGTGCCAGCAGTGAATGGAGGGGCATCTCTAACTATGGCTACACCTTC. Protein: CASSEWRGISNYGYTF.

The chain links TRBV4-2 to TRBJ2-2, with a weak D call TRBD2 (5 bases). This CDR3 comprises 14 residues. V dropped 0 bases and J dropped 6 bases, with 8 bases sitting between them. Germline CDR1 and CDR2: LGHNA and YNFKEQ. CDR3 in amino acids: CASSQDTGAGELFF. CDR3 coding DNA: TGTGCCAGCAGCCAAGATACCGGGGCCGGGGAGCTGTTTTTT.

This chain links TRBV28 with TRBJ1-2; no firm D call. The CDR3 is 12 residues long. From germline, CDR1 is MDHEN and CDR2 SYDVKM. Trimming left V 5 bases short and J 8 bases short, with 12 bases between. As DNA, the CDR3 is TGTGCCAGCAGTCCGGGTTTTCGGGGCTACACCTTC. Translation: CASSPGFRGYTF.

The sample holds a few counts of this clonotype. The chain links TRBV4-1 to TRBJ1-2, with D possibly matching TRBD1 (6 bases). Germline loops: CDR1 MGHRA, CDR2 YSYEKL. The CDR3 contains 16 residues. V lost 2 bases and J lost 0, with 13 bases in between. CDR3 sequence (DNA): TGCGCCAGCAGCCAACGCGGGACACACGCTAACTATGGCTACACCTTC. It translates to CASSQRGTHANYGYTF.

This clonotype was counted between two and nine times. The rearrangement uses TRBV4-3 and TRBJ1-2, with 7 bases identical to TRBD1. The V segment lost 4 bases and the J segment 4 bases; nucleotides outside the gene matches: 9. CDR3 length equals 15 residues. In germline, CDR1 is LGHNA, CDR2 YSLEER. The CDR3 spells CASSPQGGETYGYTF. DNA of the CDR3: TGCGCCAGCAGCCCCCAGGGGGGAGAGACCTATGGCTACACCTTC.

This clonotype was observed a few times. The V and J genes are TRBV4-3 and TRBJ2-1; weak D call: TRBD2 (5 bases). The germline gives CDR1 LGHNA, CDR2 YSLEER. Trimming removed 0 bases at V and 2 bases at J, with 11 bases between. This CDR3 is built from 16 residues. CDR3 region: CASSQDWRTAYNEQFF. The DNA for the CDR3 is TGCGCCAGCAGCCAAGATTGGAGGACCGCCTACAATGAGCAGTTCTTC.

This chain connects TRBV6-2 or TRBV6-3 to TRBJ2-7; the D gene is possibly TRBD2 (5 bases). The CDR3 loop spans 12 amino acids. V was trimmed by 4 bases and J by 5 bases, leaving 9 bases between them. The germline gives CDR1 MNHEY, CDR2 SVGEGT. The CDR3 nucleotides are TGTGCCAGCAGTTCGGGAATCGACGAGCAGTACGTC. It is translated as CASSSGIDEQYV.

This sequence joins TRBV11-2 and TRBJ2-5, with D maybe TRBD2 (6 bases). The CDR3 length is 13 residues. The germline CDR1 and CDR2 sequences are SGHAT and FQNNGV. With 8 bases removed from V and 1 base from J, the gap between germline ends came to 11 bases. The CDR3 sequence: CASAGGRQETQYF. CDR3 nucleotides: TGTGCCAGCGCCGGGGGACGCCAAGAGACCCAGTACTTC.

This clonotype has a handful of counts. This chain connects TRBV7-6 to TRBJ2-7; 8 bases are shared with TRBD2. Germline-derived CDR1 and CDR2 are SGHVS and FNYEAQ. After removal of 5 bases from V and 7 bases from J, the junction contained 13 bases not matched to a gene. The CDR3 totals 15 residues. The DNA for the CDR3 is TGTGCCAGCAGCCCAACCGGGACTAGGGGGAGTGAGCAGTACTTC. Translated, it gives CASSPTGTRGSEQYF.

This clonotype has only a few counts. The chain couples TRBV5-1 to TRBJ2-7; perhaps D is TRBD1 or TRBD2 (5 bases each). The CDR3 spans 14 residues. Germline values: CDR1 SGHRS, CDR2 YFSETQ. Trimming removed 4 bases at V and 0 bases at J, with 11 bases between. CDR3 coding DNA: TGCGCCAGCAGCCTGATGGGGGACTCCTACGAGCAGTACTTC. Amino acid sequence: CASSLMGDSYEQYF.

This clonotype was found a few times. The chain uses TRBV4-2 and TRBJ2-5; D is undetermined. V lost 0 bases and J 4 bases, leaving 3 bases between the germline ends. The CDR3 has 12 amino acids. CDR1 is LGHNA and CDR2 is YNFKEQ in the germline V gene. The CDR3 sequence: CASSQETETQYF. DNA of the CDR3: TGTGCCAGCAGCCAAGAGACAGAGACCCAGTACTTC.

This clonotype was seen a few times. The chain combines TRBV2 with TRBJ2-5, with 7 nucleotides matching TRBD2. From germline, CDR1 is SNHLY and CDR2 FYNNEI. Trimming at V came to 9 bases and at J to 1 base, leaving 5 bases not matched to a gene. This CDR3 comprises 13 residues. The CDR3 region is CASTGTIQETQYF. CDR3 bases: TGTGCCAGTACCGGGACTATCCAAGAGACCCAGTACTTC.

This CDR3 is CASSSHRGGRGAFF. CDR3 DNA: TGTGCCAGCAGCTCACATCGCGGGGGCCGGGGGGCTTTCTTT. The chain employs TRBV7-2 and TRBJ1-1; tentative D call: TRBD1 (6 bases). The CDR3 sequence is 14 residues long. Deletions cut 4 bases from V and 11 bases from J, with 20 bases between. The germline V gene encodes CDR1 SGHTA and CDR2 FQGNSA.

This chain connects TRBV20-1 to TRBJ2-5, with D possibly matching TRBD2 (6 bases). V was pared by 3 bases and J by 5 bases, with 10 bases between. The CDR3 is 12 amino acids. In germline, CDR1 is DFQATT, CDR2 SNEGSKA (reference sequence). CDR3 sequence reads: CSARRGGETQYF. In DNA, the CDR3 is TGCAGTGCTAGGCGGGGCGGGGAGACCCAGTACTTC.